A single sample is the source of the 9 T cell receptor beta chains below, sequenced in a study of cytomegalovirus exposure and HLA in healthy donors. PCR was performed using 60 Vbeta and 13 Jbeta primers. Assay used: immunoSEQ multiplex PCR; TCRdb lists only in-frame clones, some missing. Of 85,000 to 100,000 clones listed, 55% to 75% are singletons. Sample: PBMCs. The receptors here all came from a man aged 50 to 60 in good health and CMV-seronegative.

The chain is built from TRBV29-1 and TRBJ2-3; D possibly corresponds to TRBD2 (6 bases). Between the trimmed V and J ends, which lost 8 bases and 1 base, there was a span of 13 bases. Germline values: CDR1 SQVTM, CDR2 ANQGSEA. This CDR3 comprises 13 residues. CDR3 region: CSIGEVRTDTQYF. The CDR3 region has the DNA TGCAGCATTGGGGAGGTGCGCACAGATACGCAGTATTTT.

This clone was counted between two and nine times. The chain links TRBV7-6 to TRBJ1-4, with 7 nucleotides matching TRBD1. In germline, CDR1 is SGHVS, CDR2 FNYEAQ. The CDR3 has 16 amino acids. The ends lost 2 bases at V and 7 bases at J; junction bases unmatched: 10. CDR3 nucleotide sequence: TGTGCCAGCAGCTTAAGGAATAACAGGGGCGGTGAAAAACTGTTTTTT. Its translation: CASSLRNNRGGEKLFF.

The rearrangement uses TRBV29-1 and TRBJ2-1; the D is unclear. The V end lost 4 bases, the J end lost 10 bases, and 11 bases lay between the germline ends. CDR1 and CDR2 (germline): SQVTM, ANQGSEA. This CDR3 is built from 11 residues. The CDR3: CSVGRSVEQFF. The CDR3 nucleotides are TGCAGCGTTGGACGGAGTGTGGAGCAGTTCTTC.

This clone showed up just a few times. Germline and junction disagree at one end, which may indicate a read error. CDR3 coding DNA: TGCGCCAGCAGCTTGGTACTAGACTACGGCTACACCTTC. Amino acid sequence: CASSLVLDYGYTF. This sequence joins TRBV5-1 and TRBJ1-2; D gene unclear. In germline, CDR1 is SGHRS, CDR2 YFSETQ. This CDR3 region has 13 residues.

V gene TRBV5-6 combines with J gene TRBJ1-3; D remains unclear. The CDR3 length is 13 residues. Germline CDR1 reads SGHDT; CDR2 reads YYEEEE. V shed 3 bases and J shed 0 bases, with 4 bases lying between them. CDR3 coding DNA: TGTGCCAGCAGCTATAACTCTGGAAACACCATATATTTT. Its protein is CASSYNSGNTIYF.

This rearrangement joins TRBV11-2 to TRBJ2-1, with D perhaps TRBD2 (5 bases). The germline gives CDR1 SGHAT, CDR2 FQNNGV. This CDR3 region has 13 residues. Trimming cost V 4 bases and J 3 bases, with 7 bases left between them. The CDR3 DNA reads as TGTGCCAGCAGCTCCGGGAACTACAATGAGCAGTTCTTC. Protein sequence: CASSSGNYNEQFF. Looking up the rest from reference TRBV11-2 and TRBJ2-1 gives the full variable domain: EAGVAQSPRYKIIEKRQSVAFWCNPISGHATLYWYQQILGQGPKLLIQFQNNGVVDDSQLPKDRFSAERLKGVDSTLKIQPAKLEDSAVYLCASSSGNYNEQFFGPGTRLTVL.

This chain uses TRBV7-9 with TRBJ2-6, with D unresolved. CDR3 length: 14 residues. The V and J ends lost 11 bases and 0 bases respectively, with 11 bases between them. The V gene's germline CDR1 is SEHNR and CDR2 FQNEAQ (reference sequence). The chain's CDR3 is CAGDPGSGANVLTF. The DNA of the CDR3 is TGTGCCGGCGATCCGGGCTCTGGGGCCAACGTCCTGACTTTC.

This clone occurred a few times. The chain is built from TRBV5-1 and TRBJ1-1; TRBD1 aligns across 10 bases. The CDR3 has 15 amino acids. V shed 0 bases, J shed 4 bases, and the junction held 3 bases outside the gene matches. Germline CDR1 is SGHRS and CDR2 is YFSETQ. The CDR3 here is CASSLAGQGSTEAFF. Written as DNA, the CDR3 is TGCGCCAGCAGCTTGGCGGGACAGGGGAGCACTGAAGCTTTCTTT.

Only a few counts were recorded for this clone. The chain has TRBV10-3 and TRBJ1-5; possible D gene TRBD1, 5 bases. The V and J ends lost 4 bases and 4 bases respectively, with 11 bases between them. Per the germline V gene, CDR1 is ENHRY and CDR2 is SYGVKD. The CDR3 is 14 residues long. The CDR3 loop is CAISAGQINQPQHF. Here the CDR3 DNA reads TGTGCCATCAGTGCAGGGCAGATTAATCAGCCCCAGCATTTT.